This TCR beta chain was identified during a study of blood T cell repertoires in COVID-19 (dated by TCRdb to 2020 to 2022). About the investigation overall: Samples covering the acute and convalescent phases of COVID-19 were provided by collaborators in the United States, Italy and Spain. The prospective study material was composed of cDNA or gDNA derived from T cells, B-cell-depleted T cells, or PBMCs. Subjects who had been exposed to COVID-19, were actively infected with it, or had recovered from it provided the deeply sampled blood TCRbeta repertoires that made up the dataset. The repertoires were released in a freely available public database meant as a resource for research on the immune response to SARS-CoV-2. The samples were drawn from the first 160 participants of the ongoing ImmuneRACE study and from 1,254 subjects provided by 6 global collaborators. Sample metadata almost always included a de-identified subject ID, COVID-19 status, age in years and sex. Where available, HLA class I and class II types were taken from metadata supplied by the sample provider and were not determined by assay-based typing.

The immunoSEQ Assay, a bias-controlled multiplex PCR, was used to amplify TCRbeta CDR3 regions from genomic DNA. The source study handled its data this way. Within the assay, amplification of reference gene primers was used to estimate how many nucleated cells each sample contained. To quantify the absolute abundance of each unique TCRbeta CDR3 rearrangement, sequence reads were collapsed and filtered. For each sample, productive Simpson clonality was calculated as the square root of Simpson's diversity index over productive rearrangements. TCRdb provides this immuneACCESS table in a form limited to in-frame rearrangements. Some clones are lacking; in checked studies, under half of them reflect an unresolved V gene, and why the rest are absent is not known. For V, J and clone size, that table is used; D and trimming come from the DNA. The sample profile shows about 340,000 clones; 92% of them were found once. The ten largest make up 18% of the sample.

Comment on this clone: Its antigen remains unidentified. One base away there is no much larger clone; base qualities are not given.

Results and caveats for the whole study, not just this receptor: The amount of clinical and demographic metadata varied by source and participant and was provided uncurated.

Enrolling through a virtual design, the prospective study's participants ranged in age from roughly 18 to 100 years and lived across 24 United States geographic areas. In the prospective study, cohorts were assigned on the basis of participant-reported clinical history obtained from a screening survey and a study questionnaire. Recovered participants in ImmuneRACE Cohort 3 were defined as having two consecutive negative NP/OP PCR tests, clearance from a healthcare professional, or resolution of symptoms. In the prospective study, whole blood, serum and a nasopharyngeal or oropharyngeal swab were collected from each participant by mobile phlebotomists. Participants in the prospective study had the option to provide additional blood draws and questionnaires over a 2-month period. Before DNA extraction, prospective study blood samples were shipped either frozen or at room temperature. CDR1 and CDR2 were assigned from the germline V gene as SGHRS and YFSETQ. The junction shows trimming of 0 bases on V and 8 bases on J, plus 15 bases between the germline ends. Its CDR3 holds 15 amino acids, cysteine through phenylalanine. The retained sequence is limited to the CDR3, 45 bases, with the frame set at the first base.

Recombination connected TRBV5-1 to TRBJ2-1; TRBD1 is possibly the D segment (5 matching bases). The sequencing input was PBMCs or T cells enriched from blood (not recorded which). This receptor was obtained from a woman in her twenties or thirties who had recovered from COVID-19. CDR3 region: CASSLERRASDEQFF. The sequence in DNA is TGCGCCAGCAGCTTGGAGCGCAGGGCCTCGGATGAGCAGTTCTTC. Reference TRBV5-1 and TRBJ2-1 proteins supply the regions before and after the CDR3; the full variable domain is: KAGVTQTPRYLIKTRGQQVTLSCSPISGHRSVSWYQQTPGQGLQFLFEYFSETQRNKGNFPGRFSGRQFSNSRSEMNVSTLELGDSALYLCASSLERRASDEQFFGPGTRLTVL.